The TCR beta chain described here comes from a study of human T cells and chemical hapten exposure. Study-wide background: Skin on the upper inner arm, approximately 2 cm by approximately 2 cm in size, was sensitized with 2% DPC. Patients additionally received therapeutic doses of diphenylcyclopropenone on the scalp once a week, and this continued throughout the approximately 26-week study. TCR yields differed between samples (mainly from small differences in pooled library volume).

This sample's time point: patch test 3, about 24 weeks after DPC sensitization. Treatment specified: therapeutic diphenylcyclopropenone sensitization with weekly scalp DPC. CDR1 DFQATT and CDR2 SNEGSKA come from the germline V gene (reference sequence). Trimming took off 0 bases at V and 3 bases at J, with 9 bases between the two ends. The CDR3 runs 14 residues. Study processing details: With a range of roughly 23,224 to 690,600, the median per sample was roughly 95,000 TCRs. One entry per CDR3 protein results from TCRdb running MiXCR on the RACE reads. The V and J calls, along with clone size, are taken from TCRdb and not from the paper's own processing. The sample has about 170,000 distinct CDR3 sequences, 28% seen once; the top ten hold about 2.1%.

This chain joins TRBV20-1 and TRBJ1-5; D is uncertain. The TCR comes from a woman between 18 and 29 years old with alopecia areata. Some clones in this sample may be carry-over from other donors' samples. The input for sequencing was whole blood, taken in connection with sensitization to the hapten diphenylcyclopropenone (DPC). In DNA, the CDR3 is TGCAGTGCTAGAGATCGTAAGTTCAATCAGCCCCAGCATTTT. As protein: CSARDRKFNQPQHF.